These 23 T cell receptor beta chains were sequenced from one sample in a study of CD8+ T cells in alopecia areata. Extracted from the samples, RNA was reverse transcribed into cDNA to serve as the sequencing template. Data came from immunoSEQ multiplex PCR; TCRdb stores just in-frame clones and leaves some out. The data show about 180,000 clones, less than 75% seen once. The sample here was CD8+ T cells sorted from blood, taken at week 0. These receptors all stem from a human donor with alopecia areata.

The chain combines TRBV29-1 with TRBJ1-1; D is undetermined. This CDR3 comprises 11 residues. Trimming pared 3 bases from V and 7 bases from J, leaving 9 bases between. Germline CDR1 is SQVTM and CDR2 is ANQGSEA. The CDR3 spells CSVEEFGEAFF. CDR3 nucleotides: TGCAGCGTTGAGGAGTTCGGTGAAGCTTTCTTT. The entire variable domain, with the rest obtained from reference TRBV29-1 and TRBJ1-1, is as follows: SAVISQKPSRDICQRGTSLTIQCQVDSQVTMMFWYRQQPGQSLTLIATANQGSEATYESGFVIDKFPISRPNLTFSTLTVSNMSPEDSSIYLCSVEEFGEAFFGQGTRLTVV.

In DNA form, the CDR3 reads TGCGCCAGCAGCCAAGAAGGGGCAGGGCTTTATGGCTACACCTTC. This codes for CASSQEGAGLYGYTF. This sequence joins TRBV4-1 and TRBJ1-2, with a possible D match to TRBD1 (5 bases). Germline lookup yields CDR1 MGHRA and CDR2 YSYEKL. The CDR3 covers 15 residues. V dropped 0 bases and J dropped 5 bases, with 13 bases sitting between them.

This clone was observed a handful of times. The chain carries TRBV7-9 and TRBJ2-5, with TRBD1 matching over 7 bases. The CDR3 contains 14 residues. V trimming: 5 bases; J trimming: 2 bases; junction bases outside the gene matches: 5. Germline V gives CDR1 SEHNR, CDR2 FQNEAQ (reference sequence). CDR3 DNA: TGTGCCAGCAGCCCAGAGGGACAGCAAGAGACCCAGTACTTC. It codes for CASSPEGQQETQYF.

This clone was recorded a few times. The CDR3 here is CASSPLGGTSRGADTQYF. The CDR3 DNA is TGTGCCAGCAGCCCCTTGGGAGGGACTAGCCGGGGGGCAGATACGCAGTATTTT. The rearrangement uses TRBV7-8 and TRBJ2-3; 9 bases fit TRBD2. The CDR3 length is 18 residues. Germline CDR1 and CDR2: SGHVS and FQNEAQ. V dropped 5 bases and J dropped 4; count of bases not matched to a gene: 16.

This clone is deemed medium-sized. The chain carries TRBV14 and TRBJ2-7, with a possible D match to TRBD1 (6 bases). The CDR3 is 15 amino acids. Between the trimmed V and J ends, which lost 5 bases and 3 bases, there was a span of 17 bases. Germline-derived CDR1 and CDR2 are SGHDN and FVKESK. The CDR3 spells CASSILWQGYYEQYF. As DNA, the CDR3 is TGTGCCAGCAGCATTTTGTGGCAGGGGTACTACGAGCAGTACTTC. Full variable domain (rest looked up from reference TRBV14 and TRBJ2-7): EAGVTQFPSHSVIEKGQTVTLRCDPISGHDNLYWYRRVMGKEIKFLLHFVKESKQDESGMPNNRFLAERTGGTYSTLKVQPAELEDSGVYFCASSILWQGYYEQYFGPGTRLTVT.

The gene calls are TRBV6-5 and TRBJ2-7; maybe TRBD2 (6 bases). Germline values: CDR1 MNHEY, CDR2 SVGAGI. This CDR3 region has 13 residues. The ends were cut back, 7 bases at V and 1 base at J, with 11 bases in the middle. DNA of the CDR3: TGTGCCAGCACCCCGGGGAGGTCCTACGAGCAGTACTTC. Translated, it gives CASTPGRSYEQYF.

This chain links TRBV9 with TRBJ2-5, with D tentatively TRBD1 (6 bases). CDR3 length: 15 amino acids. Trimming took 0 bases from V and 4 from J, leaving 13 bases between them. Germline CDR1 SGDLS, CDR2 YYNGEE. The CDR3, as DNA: TGTGCCAGCAGCGTAGACCAGGGGATTGGAGAGACCCAGTACTTC. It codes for CASSVDQGIGETQYF. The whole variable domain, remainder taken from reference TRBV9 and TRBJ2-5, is DSGVTQTPKHLITATGQRVTLRCSPRSGDLSVYWYQQSLDQGLQFLIQYYNGEERAKGNILERFSAQQFPDLHSELNLSSLELGDSALYFCASSVDQGIGETQYFGPGTRLLVL.

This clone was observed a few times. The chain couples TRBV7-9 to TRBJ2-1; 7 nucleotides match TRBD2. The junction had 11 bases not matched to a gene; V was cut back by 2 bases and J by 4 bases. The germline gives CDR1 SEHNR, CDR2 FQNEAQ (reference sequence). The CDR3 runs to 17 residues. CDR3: CASSLRIGASGYNEQFF. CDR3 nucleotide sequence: TGTGCCAGCAGCTTAAGGATAGGGGCTAGCGGATACAATGAGCAGTTCTTC.

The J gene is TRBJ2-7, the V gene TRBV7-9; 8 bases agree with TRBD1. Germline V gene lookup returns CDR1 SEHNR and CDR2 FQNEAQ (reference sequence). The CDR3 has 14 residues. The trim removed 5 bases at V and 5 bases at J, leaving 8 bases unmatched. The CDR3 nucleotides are TGTGCCAGCAGCCCCGCGGACAGGGCCGACGAGCAGTACTTC. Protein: CASSPADRADEQYF.

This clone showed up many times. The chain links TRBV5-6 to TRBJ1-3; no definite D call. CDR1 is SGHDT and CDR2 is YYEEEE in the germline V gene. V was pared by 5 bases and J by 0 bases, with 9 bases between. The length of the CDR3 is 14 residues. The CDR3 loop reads CASRDGLSGNTIYF. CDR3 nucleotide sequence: TGTGCCAGCAGGGACGGCCTCTCTGGAAACACCATATATTTT.

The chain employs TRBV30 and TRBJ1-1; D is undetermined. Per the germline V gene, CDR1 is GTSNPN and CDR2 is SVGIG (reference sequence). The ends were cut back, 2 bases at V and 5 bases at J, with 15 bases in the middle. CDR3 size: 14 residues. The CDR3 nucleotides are TGTGCCTGGAGTCCGGGGATATCTGGGACTGAAGCTTTCTTT. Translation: CAWSPGISGTEAFF.

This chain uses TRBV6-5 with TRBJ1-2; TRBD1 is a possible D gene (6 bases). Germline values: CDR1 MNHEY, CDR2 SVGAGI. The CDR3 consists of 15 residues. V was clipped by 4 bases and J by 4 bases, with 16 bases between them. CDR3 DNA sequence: TGTGCCAGCAGTTGGGACCCTCAGGGGCGCTATGGCTACACCTTC. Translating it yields CASSWDPQGRYGYTF.

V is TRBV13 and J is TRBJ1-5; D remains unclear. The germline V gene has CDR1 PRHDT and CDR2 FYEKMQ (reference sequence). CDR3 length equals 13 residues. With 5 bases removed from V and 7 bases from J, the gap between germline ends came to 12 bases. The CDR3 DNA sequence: TGTGCCAGCAGCCTCGGACGAGAACAGCCCCAGCATTTT. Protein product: CASSLGREQPQHF. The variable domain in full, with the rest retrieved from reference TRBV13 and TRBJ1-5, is AAGVIQSPRHLIKEKRETATLKCYPIPRHDTVYWYQQGPGQDPQFLISFYEKMQSDKGSIPDRFSAQQFSDYHSELNMSSLELGDSALYFCASSLGREQPQHFGDGTRLSIL.

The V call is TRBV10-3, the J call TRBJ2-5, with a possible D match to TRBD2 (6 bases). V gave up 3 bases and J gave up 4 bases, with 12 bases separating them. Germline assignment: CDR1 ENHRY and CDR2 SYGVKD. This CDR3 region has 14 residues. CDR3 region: CAISEGRGRETQYF. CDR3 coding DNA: TGTGCCATCAGTGAAGGGCGGGGACGAGAGACCCAGTACTTC.

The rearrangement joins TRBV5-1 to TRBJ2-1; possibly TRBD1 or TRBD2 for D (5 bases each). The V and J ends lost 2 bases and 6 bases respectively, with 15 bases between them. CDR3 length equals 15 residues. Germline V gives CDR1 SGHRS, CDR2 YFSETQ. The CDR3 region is CASSLSGTGSNEQFF. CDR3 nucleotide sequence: TGCGCCAGCAGCTTATCCGGGACGGGATCCAATGAGCAGTTCTTC.

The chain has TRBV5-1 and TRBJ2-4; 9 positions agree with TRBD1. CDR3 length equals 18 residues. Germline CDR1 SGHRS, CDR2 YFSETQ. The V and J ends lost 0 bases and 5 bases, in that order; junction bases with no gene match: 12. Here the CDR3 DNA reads TGCGCCAGCAGCTTGGCCCCGACAGGGGGTATCGGGGAAAACATTCAGTACTTC. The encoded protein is CASSLAPTGGIGENIQYF.

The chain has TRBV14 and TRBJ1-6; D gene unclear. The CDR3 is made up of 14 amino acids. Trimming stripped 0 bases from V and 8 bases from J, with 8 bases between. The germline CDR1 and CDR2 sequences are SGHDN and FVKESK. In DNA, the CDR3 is TGTGCCAGCAGCCAAGATCCAGGTTATTCACCCCTCCACTTT. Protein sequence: CASSQDPGYSPLHF.

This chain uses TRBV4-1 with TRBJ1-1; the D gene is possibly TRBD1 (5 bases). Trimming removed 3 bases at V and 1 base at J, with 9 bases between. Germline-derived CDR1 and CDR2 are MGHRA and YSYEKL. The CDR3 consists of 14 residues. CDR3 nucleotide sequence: TGCGCCAGCAGCCACCCGACAGAGAACACTGAAGCTTTCTTT. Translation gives CASSHPTENTEAFF.

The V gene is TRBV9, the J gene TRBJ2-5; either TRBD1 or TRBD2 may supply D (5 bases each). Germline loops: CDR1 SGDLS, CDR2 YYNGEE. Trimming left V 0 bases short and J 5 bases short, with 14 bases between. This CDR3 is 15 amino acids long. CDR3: CASSVDGTSLETQYF. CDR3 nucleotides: TGTGCCAGCAGCGTAGACGGGACGAGCCTGGAGACCCAGTACTTC.

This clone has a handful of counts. In DNA, the CDR3 is TGTGCCAGCAGCTTAGGGGGCGGAGAGCAGTTCTTC. Translating gives CASSLGGGEQFF. V is TRBV13 and J is TRBJ2-1; D call uncertain. The CDR3 covers 12 residues. Trimming took off 0 bases at V and 10 bases at J, with 7 bases between the two ends. Germline V gene data show CDR1 as PRHDT and CDR2 as FYEKMQ (reference sequence).

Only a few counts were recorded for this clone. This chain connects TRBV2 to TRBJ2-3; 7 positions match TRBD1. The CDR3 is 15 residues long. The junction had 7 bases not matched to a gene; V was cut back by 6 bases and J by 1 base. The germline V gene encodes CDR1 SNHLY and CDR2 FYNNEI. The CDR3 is CASRTLDRGTDTQYF. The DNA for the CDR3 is TGTGCCAGCAGGACACTAGACAGGGGCACAGATACGCAGTATTTT.

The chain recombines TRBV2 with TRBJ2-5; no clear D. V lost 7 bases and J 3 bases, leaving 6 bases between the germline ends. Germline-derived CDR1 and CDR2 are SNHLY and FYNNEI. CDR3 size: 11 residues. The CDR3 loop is CASIKEETQYF. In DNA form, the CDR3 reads TGTGCCAGCATTAAAGAAGAGACCCAGTACTTC.

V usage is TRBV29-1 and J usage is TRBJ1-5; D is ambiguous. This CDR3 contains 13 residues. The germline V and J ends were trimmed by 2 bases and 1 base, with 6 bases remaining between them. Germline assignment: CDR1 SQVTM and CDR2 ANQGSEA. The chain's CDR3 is CSVETGSNQPQHF. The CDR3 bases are TGCAGCGTTGAAACGGGGAGCAATCAGCCCCAGCATTTT.